The rows below give T cell receptor beta chains drawn from one sample of a study of T cell responses to AZD1222 COVID-19 vaccine. Only in-frame clones appear in the TCRdb table, and some are missing; sequencing was by immunoSEQ multiplex PCR. The sample includes more than 100,000 clones, over 80% of them seen just once. The starting material was peripheral blood, obtained on day 0 of AZD1222 vaccination. These receptors originate from an adult in good health. Both conserved end residues are part of each CDR3. Fields, in order: J gene, V gene, CDR3 protein.

TRBJ1-5	TRBV2	CASSEDSTGNQPQHF
TRBJ2-5	TRBV9	CASSVTAAETQYF
TRBJ2-7	TRBV6-2/TRBV6-3	CASSYSGTPTNEQYF
TRBJ1-6	TRBV6-6	CASSYPDSAPLHF
TRBJ2-3	TRBV7-8	CASSLGPTDTQYF
TRBJ2-2	TRBV3-1/TRBV3-2	CASSPNESGELFF
TRBJ2-4	TRBV21-1	CATGTGDAMLAKNIQYF
TRBJ1-6	TRBV7-9	CASSLRQGNSPLHF
TRBJ1-5	TRBV24-1	CATSGGGAQPQHF
TRBJ2-2	TRBV6-5	CASSYSGRGYTGELFF
TRBJ2-7	TRBV4-3	CASSPVVASSYEQYF
TRBJ2-2	TRBV4-2	CASSQRTGAPTGELFF
TRBJ1-2	TRBV7-2	CASSPGQGGSYGYTF
TRBJ2-1	TRBV9	CASSVSGGAVNEQFF
TRBJ2-2	TRBV3-1/TRBV3-2	CASSPSRLAGGPNTGELFF
TRBJ2-1	TRBV9	CASSEGGSGYNNEQFF
TRBJ2-1	TRBV4-3	CASSQDPGAANEQFF
TRBJ2-4	TRBV9	CASSGEGTRSNIQYF
TRBJ2-5	TRBV9	CASSATGAGQYF
TRBJ1-6	TRBV4-3	CASSQDEGISSPLHF
TRBJ1-4	TRBV20-1	CSASLRPPTGEKLFF
TRBJ2-7	TRBV4-3	CASSQVSGSGEQYF
TRBJ2-7	TRBV27	CASSSTSGGTETYEQYF
TRBJ1-6	TRBV5-1	CASSFYQGVENSPLHF
TRBJ1-1	TRBV25-1	CASSRGGTEAFF
TRBJ2-3	TRBV12-3/TRBV12-4	CASSLGDTQYF
TRBJ1-6	TRBV4-1	CASSQDIPGSSPLHF
TRBJ2-5	TRBV27	CASAQGQETQYF
TRBJ2-1	TRBV5-4	CASSQKDPGNEQFF
TRBJ2-7	TRBV7-2	CASSRISYEQYF
TRBJ1-2	TRBV10-2	CASRPTGIDGYTF
TRBJ2-7	TRBV19	CASSISSGPTYEQYF
TRBJ1-1	TRBV7-9	CASRPGDTEAFF
TRBJ1-1	TRBV7-9	CASDPFMNTEAFF
TRBJ1-1	TRBV9	CASSVASHTEAFF
TRBJ1-1	TRBV19	CASSPSLNTEAFF
TRBJ2-3	TRBV7-2	CASSLVAGGRDTQYF
TRBJ1-5	TRBV5-8	CASSLASGPGQPQHF
TRBJ2-1	TRBV12-3/TRBV12-4	CAIPGQGRNEQFF
TRBJ2-5	TRBV6-6	CASSRLAGGRQETQYF
TRBJ1-5	TRBV2	CASSTGLGNQPQHF
TRBJ2-2	TRBV5-1	CASSFLQGSPGELFF
TRBJ1-2	TRBV9	CASSSQGVENYGYTF
TRBJ2-2	TRBV7-2	CASSLTGGTGAGELFF